This section outlines one TCR beta chain sequence together with its context. No antigen is known for it. This sample is part of a study of T cell responses to AZD1222 COVID-19 vaccine. Findings and caveats of the study: At baseline, just a handful of AZD1222 recipients tested seropositive. As reported, nearly half of all spike-specific TCRs target variant regions that are unmutated.

V gave up 2 bases and J gave up 1 base, with 11 bases separating them. Per the germline V gene, CDR1 is MNHEY and CDR2 is SMNVEV (reference sequence). The CDR3 spans 15 residues. Clones were read by immunoSEQ multiplex PCR, and TCRdb kept only the in-frame ones, dropping some. The sample carries more than 85,000 clones, about 86% recorded once. The sample was peripheral blood, taken on day 0 of AZD1222 vaccination. This clonotype was sampled from an adult in good health. The rearrangement uses TRBV27 and TRBJ1-1; no firm D call. The CDR3 DNA is TGTGCCAGCAGTTTACAACCCTATGGGAACACTGAAGCTTTCTTT. Translated: CASSLQPYGNTEAFF.